The 20 T cell receptor beta chains presented below share a single source sample, sequenced in a study of early T cells in non-severe SARS-CoV-2 infection. TCRdb called the 5' RACE reads again in MiXCR, with one record for every CDR3 protein. The repertoire holds 60,000 to 70,000 distinct CDR3 sequences, with approximately 6% as singletons. Sequencing used whole blood, obtained at baseline. Receptor source: an adult who was a healthcare worker with PCR-confirmed SARS-CoV-2 infection or an uninfected control (not recorded which).

In this sample, this clonotype turned up a few times. The CDR3 bases are TGTGCCAGCAGCCCCCCCTGGGGGGGGGCGACTGAAGCTTTCTTT. Translating it yields CASSPPWGGATEAFF. V usage is TRBV14 and J usage is TRBJ1-1, with D perhaps TRBD1 (6 bases). V was pared by 4 bases and J by 5 bases, with 17 bases between. This CDR3 is built from 15 residues. Germline CDR1 is SGHDN and CDR2 is FVKESK.

This clonotype has ten or more counts. A junction boundary mismatches the germline segment, possibly from a read error. The chain has TRBV5-1 and TRBJ2-3; 14 bases are a match to TRBD2. The V gene's germline CDR1 is SGHRS and CDR2 YFSETQ. The CDR3 has 16 amino acids. CDR3 nucleotide sequence: TGCGCCAGCAGCTTTGGGACTAGCGGGAGCACAAATACGCAGTATTTT. This sequence encodes CASSFGTSGSTNTQYF. The whole variable domain, remainder taken from reference TRBV5-1 and TRBJ2-3, is KAGVTQTPRYLIKTRGQQVTLSCSPISGHRSVSWYQQTPGQGLQFLFEYFSETQRNKGNFPGRFSGRQFSNSRSEMNVSTLELGDSALYLCASSFGTSGSTNTQYFGPGTRLTVL.

This clonotype occurred many times. The chain is built from TRBV7-9 and TRBJ1-1; D is uncertain. CDR1 is SEHNR and CDR2 is FQNEAQ in the germline V gene (reference sequence). The CDR3 loop spans 12 amino acids. The V gene lost 0 bases and the J gene lost 8 bases, with 7 bases spanning the gap. The CDR3 is CASSLAAEEAFF. CDR3 in DNA: TGTGCCAGCAGCTTAGCGGCGGAGGAAGCTTTCTTT.

This clonotype was seen at least ten times. The V gene is TRBV20-1, the J gene TRBJ2-5; D is ambiguous. This CDR3 spans 12 amino acids. With 5 bases removed from V and 1 base from J, the gap between germline ends came to 8 bases. Germline CDR1 DFQATT, CDR2 SNEGSKA (reference sequence). CDR3 loop: CSAWESQETQYF. CDR3 nucleotides: TGCAGTGCTTGGGAATCCCAAGAGACCCAGTACTTC.

This clonotype was seen at least ten times. V usage is TRBV27 and J usage is TRBJ1-2; perhaps TRBD1 as D (5 bases). Between the trimmed V and J ends, which lost 3 bases and 10 bases, there was a span of 12 bases. In germline, CDR1 is MNHEY, CDR2 SMNVEV (reference sequence). This CDR3 contains 12 residues. The DNA for the CDR3 is TGTGCCAGCAGTTTGGGCCAGGGAGCCTACACCTTC. Its translation is CASSLGQGAYTF.

This clonotype appeared a few times. The V and J genes are TRBV7-6 and TRBJ2-5, with D perhaps matching TRBD1 or TRBD2 (5 bases each). The V gene's germline CDR1 is SGHVS and CDR2 FNYEAQ. V lost 3 bases, J lost 4 bases, and 21 bases lay in between. The CDR3 has 17 amino acids. CDR3 nucleotides: TGTGCCAGCAGCTTTGGTGGCTATGTAGGGGCGGGAGAGACCCAGTACTTC. Amino acids: CASSFGGYVGAGETQYF.

The gene calls are TRBV28 and TRBJ2-1; possible D gene TRBD1, 5 bases. Deletions cut 6 bases from V and 7 bases from J, with 19 bases between. CDR3 length equals 15 residues. CDR1 is MDHEN and CDR2 is SYDVKM in the germline V gene. The CDR3 spells CASRAGYSGRNEQFF. In DNA, the CDR3 is TGTGCCAGCAGGGCAGGGTATTCAGGTCGGAATGAGCAGTTCTTC.

This clonotype was found many times. This sequence joins TRBV12-3 or TRBV12-4 and TRBJ1-2; D remains ambiguous. The CDR3 has 13 amino acids. Trimming cost V 5 bases and J 4 bases, with 11 bases left between them. The CDR3 is CASSLRRGYGYTF. In nucleotides, the CDR3 is TGTGCCAGCAGTCTCCGGCGGGGCTATGGCTACACCTTC.

The chain joins TRBV6-2 or TRBV6-3 to TRBJ2-5; 12 nucleotides agree with TRBD1. Trimming at V came to 6 bases and at J to 5 bases, leaving 7 bases not matched to a gene. CDR1 MNHEY and CDR2 SVGEGT come from the germline V gene. The CDR3 sequence is 15 residues long. CDR3 in amino acids: CASRPGTGGFETQYF. CDR3 DNA sequence: TGTGCCAGCAGGCCCGGGACAGGGGGCTTTGAGACCCAGTACTTC.

This clonotype appeared many times. The rearrangement joins TRBV20-1 to TRBJ1-2; the D gene is possibly TRBD1 (5 bases). This CDR3 is built from 13 residues. V shed 3 bases and J shed 8 bases, with 16 bases lying between them. In germline, CDR1 is DFQATT, CDR2 SNEGSKA (reference sequence). The CDR3 DNA reads as TGCAGTGCTAGGCCCAGGGAAGTAGGCGGCTACACCTTC. This gives the protein CSARPREVGGYTF.

This clonotype was observed a handful of times. The chain carries TRBV6-5 and TRBJ2-7; TRBD2 aligns across 16 bases. Germline V gene data show CDR1 as MNHEY and CDR2 as SVGAGI. The trim removed 6 bases at V and 3 bases at J, leaving 17 bases unmatched. This CDR3 is 20 amino acids long. The CDR3 nucleotides read TGTGCCAGCAGCCTGAACCAGGCGGGACTAGCGGGAGGGCCCGTCTACGAGCAGTACTTC. It is translated as CASSLNQAGLAGGPVYEQYF.

The sample holds a few counts of this clonotype. The V call is TRBV12-3 or TRBV12-4, the J call TRBJ1-1, with a tentative D call TRBD1 (5 bases). CDR3 length: 13 residues. Trimming pared 11 bases from V and 4 bases from J, leaving 17 bases between. The CDR3, as DNA: TGTGCCTTGGCGGAGGGGCTTTTCACTGAAGCTTTCTTT. As protein: CALAEGLFTEAFF.

V gene TRBV4-1 combines with J gene TRBJ2-5; D is undetermined. The CDR3 runs to 13 residues. Germline loops: CDR1 MGHRA, CDR2 YSYEKL. V lost 1 base, J lost 6 bases, and 9 bases lay in between. The CDR3 DNA sequence: TGCGCCAGCAGCCAAGTGGGTCTCCAGACCCAGTACTTC. Protein product: CASSQVGLQTQYF.

At least ten counts were recorded for this clonotype. The chain couples TRBV29-1 to TRBJ1-2; D unclear. This CDR3 is 13 amino acids long. The V gene lost 0 bases and the J gene lost 1 base, with 6 bases spanning the gap. Germline CDR1 and CDR2: SQVTM and ANQGSEA. The CDR3 coding sequence is TGCAGCGTTGAAGACACCTTTAACTATGGCTACACCTTC. It yields the protein CSVEDTFNYGYTF.

The chain is built from TRBV18 and TRBJ2-1; D may be TRBD2 (5 bases). Trimming removed 1 base at V and 4 bases at J, with 11 bases between. The CDR3 length is 15 residues. Germline V gene data show CDR1 as KGHSH and CDR2 as LQKENI. The CDR3 sequence is CASSPLSGLYNEQFF. In nucleotides, the CDR3 is TGTGCCAGCTCACCACTAAGCGGTCTTTACAATGAGCAGTTCTTC.

This clonotype was seen a few times. V gene TRBV9 combines with J gene TRBJ1-6; D may be TRBD1 (6 bases). Trimming took 0 bases from V and 7 from J, leaving 11 bases between them. In germline, CDR1 is SGDLS, CDR2 YYNGEE. CDR3 length equals 15 residues. CDR3 sequence: CASSVGGAPNSPLHF. The CDR3 bases are TGTGCCAGCAGCGTAGGGGGGGCGCCCAATTCACCCCTCCACTTT.

Ten or more counts support this clonotype. CDR3 sequence reads: CASSVGLDSGYEQYF. CDR3 sequence (DNA): TGTGCCAGCAGTGTGGGGTTGGACAGCGGCTACGAGCAGTACTTC. This chain connects TRBV2 to TRBJ2-7, with a tentative D call TRBD1 (6 bases). The germline V gene has CDR1 SNHLY and CDR2 FYNNEI. V shed 4 bases and J shed 3 bases, with 16 bases lying between them. There are 15 residues in the CDR3.

With respect to this clonotype: One junction end disagrees with the germline gene, perhaps due to a read error. The V and J genes are TRBV28 and TRBJ2-3; TRBD2 is a possible D gene (6 bases). This CDR3 has 14 amino acids. CDR1 and CDR2 (germline): MDHEN, SYDVKM. This CDR3 is CASSLWGGTDTQYF. As DNA, the CDR3 is TGTGCCAGCAGTCTATGGGGGGGCACAGATACGCAGTATTTT.

This clonotype was detected ten times or more. CDR3 in amino acids: CASSAPSGRAIGQFF. In DNA, the CDR3 is TGTGCCAGTAGTGCTCCTAGCGGGAGGGCCATTGGGCAGTTCTTC. The chain has TRBV19 and TRBJ2-1; 12 nucleotides agree with TRBD2. This CDR3 is built from 15 residues. J was trimmed by 12 bases and V by 5 bases; bases with no gene match: 11. Germline V CDR1 and CDR2: LNHDA, SQIVND (reference sequence).

This clonotype was observed many times. This chain links TRBV28 with TRBJ2-2; a possible D gene is TRBD1 (5 bases). The CDR3 spans 13 residues. Trimming took 4 bases from V and 6 from J, leaving 9 bases between them. Per germline, CDR1 MDHEN and CDR2 SYDVKM. The CDR3 sequence is CASSSREPGELFF. DNA for the CDR3: TGTGCCAGCAGTTCCAGGGAACCCGGGGAGCTGTTTTTT.